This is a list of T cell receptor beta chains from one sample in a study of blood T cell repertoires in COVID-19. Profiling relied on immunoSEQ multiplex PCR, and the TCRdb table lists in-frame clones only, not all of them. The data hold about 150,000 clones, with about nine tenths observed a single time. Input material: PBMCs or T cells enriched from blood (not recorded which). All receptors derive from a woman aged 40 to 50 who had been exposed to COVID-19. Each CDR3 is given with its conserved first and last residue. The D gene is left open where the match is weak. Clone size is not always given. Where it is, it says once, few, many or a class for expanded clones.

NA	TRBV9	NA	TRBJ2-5	TGTGCCAGCAGTGTTGGACAGACAGAAGAGACCCAGTACTTC	CASSVGQTEETQYF
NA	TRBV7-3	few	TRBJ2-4	TGTGCCAGCAGCCTTAATCCGGGACACCTAAACATTCAGTACTTC	CASSLNPGHLNIQYF
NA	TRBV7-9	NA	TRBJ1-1	TGTGCCAGCAGCTTTAAGGGGGAAGCTTTCTTT	CASSFKGEAFF
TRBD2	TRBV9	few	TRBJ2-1	TGTGCCAGCAGCGTAGAAGGCCGGGGGGCCTACAATGAGCAGTTCTTC	CASSVEGRGAYNEQFF
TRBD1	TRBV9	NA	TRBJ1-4	TGTGCCAGCAGCGTAGGAGGGACAGGGCCGAAAAAACTGTTTTTT	CASSVGGTGPKKLFF
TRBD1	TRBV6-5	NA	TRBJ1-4	TGTGCCAGCAGTACCAGACAGGGCGGGCTGTTTTTT	CASSTRQGGLFF
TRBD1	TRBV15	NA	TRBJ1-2	TGTGCCACCAGCCGGGACAGGGGGGACTATGGCTACACCTTC	CATSRDRGDYGYTF
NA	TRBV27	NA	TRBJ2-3	TGTGCCAGCAGTCCCCTGGCTCTTAACACAGATACGCAGTATTTT	CASSPLALNTDTQYF
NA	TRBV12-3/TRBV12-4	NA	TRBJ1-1	TGTGCCAGCAGCAAGACAGCGAACACTGAAGCTTTCTTT	CASSKTANTEAFF
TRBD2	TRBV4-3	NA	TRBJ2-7	TGCGCCAGCAGCCCCTGGCGGGGGACTAGCGTCGAGCAGTACTTC	CASSPWRGTSVEQYF
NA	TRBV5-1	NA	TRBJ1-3	TGCGCCAGCAGCCCCGGGGTCTCTGGAAACACCATATATTTT	CASSPGVSGNTIYF
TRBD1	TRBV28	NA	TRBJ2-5	TGTGCCAGCAGTTTAGGACAGGGTGGGGTGGAGACCCAGTACTTC	CASSLGQGGVETQYF